The rows below give T cell receptor beta chains drawn from one sample of a study of blood T cell repertoires in COVID-19. Repertoires were generated with immunoSEQ multiplex PCR, while TCRdb's copy carries only in-frame clones and drops some. The data hold hundreds of thousands of clones, with 65% to 90% observed a single time. The sample was peripheral blood. Every receptor here comes from a human donor in a cohort sampled during active COVID-19. CDR3s include the opening cysteine and the closing phenylalanine or tryptophan. A D gene is named only where the DNA matches it firmly. Rows may omit the clone size; those that give it use once, few, many or a size class.

>TRBJ2-2|-|TRBD1|TRBV6-5
TGTGCCAGCAGTTACGGGACAGGGGTTTTCACCGGGGAGCTGTTTTTT
CASSYGTGVFTGELFF
>TRBJ2-3|-|TRBD2|TRBV3-1/TRBV3-2
TGTGCCAGCAGCCTAATGCGGGGGGGTCTAGATACGCAGTATTTT
CASSLMRGGLDTQYF
>TRBJ1-3|-|-|TRBV9
TGTGCCTCCTCAGGACAGATAGGTGGAAACACCATATATTTT
CASSGQIGGNTIYF
>TRBJ2-1|-|TRBD2|TRBV6-4
TGTGCCAGCAGTGGGGGTAGCGGGGGCTACAATGAGCAGTTCTTC
CASSGGSGGYNEQFF
>TRBJ1-6|few|-|TRBV19
TGTGCCAGTAAGGATTGGACGAGGGATAATTCACCCCTCCACTTT
CASKDWTRDNSPLHF
>TRBJ1-2|once|-|TRBV10-3
TGTGCCATCAGTGCGACCCGGGACACCGGGGGGGCCTTCTATGGCTACACCTTC
CAISATRDTGGAFYGYTF
>TRBJ2-1|-|TRBD1|TRBV19
TGTGCCAGTACCCCGACAGGGGGCTCTTATTATGAGCAGTTCTTC
CASTPTGGSYYEQFF
>TRBJ1-1|-|TRBD1|TRBV9
TGTGCCAGCAGCCCACGACAGGGAATAAGCACTGAAGCTTTCTTT
CASSPRQGISTEAFF
>TRBJ2-7|-|TRBD1|TRBV10-1
TGCGCCAGCACCCCCGGGACAGGTCCCTACGAGCAGTACTTC
CASTPGTGPYEQYF
>TRBJ2-7|-|-|TRBV6-5
TGTGCCAGCAGTTACTCGTCGCAGAAGACCTACGAGCAGTACTTC
CASSYSSQKTYEQYF
>TRBJ1-2|once|-|TRBV7-8
TGTGCCAGCAGCTTCGGTCCACTCTATGGCTACACCTTC
CASSFGPLYGYTF
>TRBJ1-2|-|-|TRBV14
TGTGCCAGCAGCTTCTGGAGCTATGGCTACACCTTC
CASSFWSYGYTF
>TRBJ2-2|-|TRBD1|TRBV27
TGTGCCAGCGGGCAGACAGGGGCCGGGGAGCTGTTTTTT
CASGQTGAGELFF
>TRBJ1-6|-|TRBD1|TRBV27
TGTGCCAGCAGGGCCGGGACAGATTTTTCACCCCTCCACTTT
CASRAGTDFSPLHF
>TRBJ2-3|-|TRBD1|TRBV2
TGTGCCAGCAGCGTGGACAGGGGGCTGGCAGATTCGCAGTATTTT
CASSVDRGLADSQYF
>TRBJ2-7|-|-|TRBV7-9
TGTGCCAGCAGCTTTTTCCCGGAGCAGCGCGAGCAGTACTTC
CASSFFPEQREQYF
>TRBJ2-5|-|-|TRBV6-5
TGTGCCAGCAGTTGGGGCGGGACTCTAGAAGAGACCCAGTACTTC
CASSWGGTLEETQYF
>TRBJ2-4|few|-|TRBV24-1
TGTGCCACCAGTGAGGACGTGGAGGGTGCTGACATTCAGTACTTC
CATSEDVEGADIQYF
>TRBJ2-7|once|TRBD2|TRBV6-5
TGTGCCAGCAATAAAGGAGGGGACTATAGGCACGAGCAGTACTTC
CASNKGGDYRHEQYF
>TRBJ1-5|-|-|TRBV5-6
TGTGCCAGCAGCTTCGGAGGGCGTAATAGCAATCAGCCCCAGCATTTT
CASSFGGRNSNQPQHF